Given below is one TCR beta chain in context. The authors' processing: Amplification from reference gene primers served as the basis for estimated nucleated cell counts. Sequencing was performed with immunoSEQ multiplex PCR; in TCRdb, only in-frame clones are kept and a portion is missing. V and J calls and clone size come straight from that table; D and trimming were deduced from the DNA. The table has hundreds of thousands of clones, about 70% seen once. This sample stems from a study of blood T cell repertoires in COVID-19. For the study at large: Whether acute or convalescent, the COVID-19 samples came from the United States, Italy and Spain.

This CDR3 contains 15 residues. Germline CDR1 is MDHEN and CDR2 is SYDVKM. V was clipped by 7 bases and J by 6 bases, with 16 bases between them. The sequencing input was peripheral blood. The receptor was derived from an elderly woman with acute or convalescent COVID-19. The gene calls are TRBV28 and TRBJ1-6, with D unclear. The CDR3 spells CASTPSDGGNSPLHF. CDR3 coding DNA: TGTGCCAGCACCCCCTCGGACGGAGGTAATTCACCCCTCCACTTT.